What follows is one T cell receptor (beta chain) and its context. Its antigen specificity is not known. One base away there is no much larger clone; base qualities are not given. CDR3 length: 15 amino acids, cysteine to phenylalanine. Kept here is only the CDR3 DNA, which spans 45 bases and is read in frame from base 1. V has 3 bases trimmed and J has 3 bases trimmed; junction bases matching no gene number 5. Library creation used RT-PCR. Sequencing took place on an Illumina HiSeq 2500. The public sequencing data were trimmed at Q25 with fastp and processed into clonotypes with MiXCR by TCRdb, which kept only in-frame beta chains. Rows are unified per CDR3 protein, each entry keeping the most common DNA and genes. This sample gives 500,000 to 600,000 distinct CDR3 sequences in total; roughly 13% of them show up just once. Together, the top ten hold around 13% of the sample. The entry originates in a study of response to subunit inactivated influenza vaccine (dated by TCRdb to the late 2010s). Context from the whole study: Deep quantitative T cell receptor repertoire profiling was used in the study to track responses to a trivalent subunit inactivated influenza vaccine.

Findings and caveats that apply to the study as a whole: It was suggested by the authors that each seasonal influenza vaccination may recruit only a limited number of new T cells.

The sample's time point, from its label and the paper: around 42 days after influenza vaccine administration. The chain is encoded by TRBV12-3 or TRBV12-4 joined to TRBJ2-3; a stretch of 8 junction bases matches TRBD1. Specimen: PBMCs from blood, collected roughly 6 weeks after vaccination. This TCR was recovered from a man aged 50 to 60 who received an inactivated influenza vaccine. Donor details come from another sample of the same person, matched by shared clones. The base sequence is TGTGCCAGCAGTTTTTCTGGACAGGGAACAGATACGCAGTATTTT. It translates as CASSFSGQGTDTQYF.